This TCR beta chain emerged from a study of T cell repertoires in cytomegalovirus infection (dated by TCRdb to between 2018 and 2021). Notes on the research overall: Because public TCR beta signatures pointed to carriage of CMV infection together with the matching HLA type, the HLA type of each donor mattered for the analysis.

The table lists this clonotype with a few counts. Its specific antigen is unknown. It has no much larger one-base neighbor in the sample; base qualities were not kept. Instrument on record: Illumina HiSeq 1500. Through fastp at Q25 and MiXCR, TCRdb rebuilt clones from the public reads, retaining in-frame beta chains. Every distinct CDR3 protein forms one entry, paired with its most common genes and DNA. The sample has hundreds of thousands of distinct CDR3 sequences on record, roughly 24% of them singletons. Together, the top ten hold approximately 8% of the sample. Paper-wide results and their limitations: The ex vivo response was dominated by HLA-C-restricted CMV-specific TCR beta clonotypes, which also provided the single most frequent clonotype in two of eight donors. Carriers of CMV infection plus the relevant HLA type were discriminated by the cumulative frequency of public TCR beta family members in the study cohort and in an independent roughly 370-donor cohort.

CDR1 and CDR2 were assigned from the germline V gene (reference sequence) as SEHNR and FQNEAQ. V is shortened by 8 bases, J by 5 bases, and the region joining them spans 20 bases. CDR3 length: 15 amino acids, cysteine to phenylalanine. The read is trimmed to its CDR3 DNA, 45 bases read in frame from base 1. Sample: CD8+ T cells from PBMCs. The sequence came from a human donor in good health (CMV status not recorded). Some clones in this sample may be carry-over from other donors' samples. The chain employs TRBV7-9 and TRBJ2-3, with TRBD1 perhaps the D gene, on 6 matching bases. The CDR3 loop reads CASSGPGGREDTQYF. The sequence in DNA is TGTGCCAGCTCGGGCCCTGGGGGCCGGGAAGATACGCAGTATTTT.